Below are 30 T cell receptor beta chains sequenced from a single sample in a study of cytomegalovirus exposure and HLA in healthy donors. PCR amplification relied on 60 Vbeta primers (plus 13 Jbeta primers). Assay: immunoSEQ multiplex PCR; the TCRdb copy retains only in-frame clones and omits some. Among 190,000 or so clones, 65% to 85% were seen once, and the ten largest hold about 0.094%. The sequencing sample was made of PBMCs. Receptors were obtained from a boy aged 2 to 10 in good health and CMV-seronegative.

This chain joins TRBV27 and TRBJ2-7, with D tentatively TRBD2 (7 bases). V was clipped by 8 bases and J by 3 bases, with 20 bases between them. CDR1 and CDR2 from the germline V gene are MNHEY and SMNVEV (reference sequence). This CDR3 has 15 residues. CDR3 sequence reads: CASRKLRGEGYEQYF. In nucleotides, the CDR3 is TGTGCCAGCCGAAAGTTAAGGGGGGAGGGCTACGAGCAGTACTTC.

The rearrangement joins TRBV6-5 to TRBJ2-3, with 12 bases identical to TRBD1. Germline CDR1 is MNHEY and CDR2 is SVGAGI. Trimming removed 0 bases from V and 6 bases from J; junction bases left unmatched: 4. This CDR3 spans 16 amino acids. As DNA, the CDR3 is TGTGCCAGCAGTTACTCAGGGGGACAGGGGGCGGATACGCAGTATTTT. Translating it yields CASSYSGGQGADTQYF.

This chain connects TRBV7-9 to TRBJ2-2, with TRBD1 as a possible D gene (6 bases). The CDR3 sequence is 17 residues long. The V end was cut by 3 bases, the J end by 0 bases, with 14 bases between. Germline V gene sequence: CDR1 SEHNR, CDR2 FQNEAQ (reference sequence). CDR3 DNA sequence: TGTGCCAGCAGCTTGAACCGACAGGTCTCGAACACCGGGGAGCTGTTTTTT. The encoded protein is CASSLNRQVSNTGELFF. Looking up the rest from reference TRBV7-9 and TRBJ2-2 gives the full variable domain: DTGVSQNPRHKITKRGQNVTFRCDPISEHNRLYWYRQTLGQGPEFLTYFQNEAQLEKSRLLSDRFSAERPKGSFSTLEIQRTEQGDSAMYLCASSLNRQVSNTGELFFGEGSRLTVL.

The chain employs TRBV5-1 and TRBJ1-5; possible D gene TRBD1, 5 bases. Germline loops: CDR1 SGHRS, CDR2 YFSETQ. The CDR3 consists of 15 residues. Trimming took 4 bases from V and 5 from J, leaving 16 bases between them. The CDR3 DNA is TGCGCCAGCAGCCCACAAAGAACGGGGGATCAGCCCCAGCATTTT. This codes for CASSPQRTGDQPQHF.

This clone showed up just a few times. The genes are TRBV4-3 and TRBJ2-2; 12 bases map to TRBD2. Losses at the gene ends were 4 bases for V and 0 bases for J; bases not matched to a gene: 3. This CDR3 has 17 amino acids. Germline V gene sequence: CDR1 LGHNA, CDR2 YSLEER. DNA of the CDR3: TGCGCCAGCAGCCCCGGACTAGCGGGGCCGAACACCGGGGAGCTGTTTTTT. It yields the protein CASSPGLAGPNTGELFF.

This chain connects TRBV4-2 to TRBJ2-3, with 10 bases lining up with TRBD2. In germline, CDR1 is LGHNA, CDR2 YNFKEQ. V trimming: 1 base; J trimming: 6 bases; junction bases outside the gene matches: 10. This CDR3 region has 17 residues. The CDR3 reads CASSQGSSGGRSDTQYF. The CDR3 coding sequence is TGTGCCAGCAGCCAAGGGTCTAGCGGGGGCCGGTCGGATACGCAGTATTTT.

The chain couples TRBV27 to TRBJ1-1; D ambiguous. The CDR3 totals 14 residues. With 4 bases removed from V and 1 base from J, the gap between germline ends came to 10 bases. Germline CDR1 is MNHEY and CDR2 is SMNVEV (reference sequence). The CDR3 loop reads CASSSYQANTEAFF. The CDR3 DNA follows: TGTGCCAGCAGTTCGTACCAGGCGAACACTGAAGCTTTCTTT.

The chain employs TRBV10-3 and TRBJ2-7; D ambiguous. This CDR3 has 14 residues. Trimming left V 3 bases short and J 4 bases short, with 13 bases between. The germline V gene has CDR1 ENHRY and CDR2 SYGVKD. CDR3 nucleotide sequence: TGTGCCATCAGTGACTCTCGAGCCCCGTACGAGCAGTACTTC. Its translation: CAISDSRAPYEQYF.

The chain employs TRBV2 and TRBJ1-6; 7 bases align to TRBD1. Germline V gene lookup returns CDR1 SNHLY and CDR2 FYNNEI. V lost 7 bases to trimming and J lost 8 bases; unmatched junction nucleotides: 5. The CDR3 is 13 residues long. CDR3 sequence: CASKRQGDSPLHF. The CDR3 region has the DNA TGTGCCAGCAAGCGACAGGGAGATTCACCCCTCCACTTT. The full variable domain, with the rest looked up from reference TRBV2 and TRBJ1-6, is EPEVTQTPSHQVTQMGQEVILRCVPISNHLYFYWYRQILGQKVEFLVSFYNNEISEKSEIFDDQFSVERPDGSNFTLKIRSTKLEDSAMYFCASKRQGDSPLHFGNGTRLTVT.

The chain couples TRBV7-8 to TRBJ2-5, with a possible D match to TRBD2 (5 bases). This CDR3 has 13 residues. The V gene lost 7 bases and the J gene lost 4 bases, with 13 bases spanning the gap. In germline, CDR1 is SGHVS, CDR2 FQNEAQ. CDR3 nucleotide sequence: TGTGCCAGCACCCCCACTAGACGAGAGACCCAGTACTTC. Amino acid sequence: CASTPTRRETQYF.

CDR3 nucleotides: TGTGCCACCAGCAGAGATTGGGGACAGGGGGATGGCTACACCTTC. This encodes CATSRDWGQGDGYTF. The chain has TRBV15 and TRBJ1-2, with 11 bases fitting TRBD1. The junction had 3 bases not matched to a gene; V was cut back by 0 bases and J by 6 bases. This CDR3 comprises 15 residues. The germline V gene has CDR1 LNHNV and CDR2 YYDKDF (reference sequence).

V is TRBV30 and J is TRBJ1-1, with D maybe TRBD1 (6 bases). This CDR3 comprises 13 residues. V lost 8 bases and J 5 bases, leaving 18 bases between the germline ends. The germline CDR1 and CDR2 sequences are GTSNPN and SVGIG (reference sequence). The DNA for the CDR3 is TGTGCCGGACTTATGCAGGGGAAAACTGAAGCTTTCTTT. Protein product: CAGLMQGKTEAFF.

The chain couples TRBV2 to TRBJ1-6; 7 nucleotides match TRBD1. The CDR3 extends over 15 amino acids. The germline gives CDR1 SNHLY, CDR2 FYNNEI. The junction had 6 bases not matched to a gene; V was cut back by 4 bases and J by 6 bases. CDR3 loop: CASSGQGVFNSPLHF. DNA for the CDR3: TGTGCCAGCAGTGGGCAGGGGGTCTTTAATTCACCCCTCCACTTT. Full variable domain (rest looked up from reference TRBV2 and TRBJ1-6): EPEVTQTPSHQVTQMGQEVILRCVPISNHLYFYWYRQILGQKVEFLVSFYNNEISEKSEIFDDQFSVERPDGSNFTLKIRSTKLEDSAMYFCASSGQGVFNSPLHFGNGTRLTVT.

V gene TRBV4-2 combines with J gene TRBJ1-1; TRBD1 agrees at 7 bases. The CDR3 is 17 residues long. Trimming cost V 7 bases and J 0 bases; bases outside gene matches: 14. Germline-derived CDR1 and CDR2 are LGHNA and YNFKEQ. The CDR3 spells CASTLREGATLNTEAFF. The CDR3 region has the DNA TGTGCCAGCACCCTCCGGGAGGGGGCAACTTTGAACACTGAAGCTTTCTTT.

This chain uses TRBV5-6 with TRBJ1-2; D uncertain. V shed 1 base and J shed 4 bases, with 5 bases lying between them. The CDR3 sequence is 12 residues long. CDR1 and CDR2 from the germline V gene are SGHDT and YYEEEE. In nucleotides, the CDR3 is TGTGCCAGCAGCTTGAGGAGCTATGGCTACACCTTC. Translation gives CASSLRSYGYTF.

The V and J genes are TRBV15 and TRBJ2-7; D not resolved. There are 15 residues in the CDR3. Germline V gene sequence: CDR1 LNHNV, CDR2 YYDKDF (reference sequence). Trimming stripped 4 bases from V and 0 bases from J, with 13 bases between. CDR3 residues: CATSTRRVRSYEQYF. As DNA, the CDR3 is TGTGCCACCAGCACCCGCCGTGTGCGCTCCTACGAGCAGTACTTC.

This chain links TRBV19 with TRBJ2-1; D is perhaps TRBD1 (6 bases). Trimming removed 6 bases at V and 7 bases at J, with 13 bases between. CDR3 size: 13 residues. The germline CDR1 and CDR2 sequences are LNHDA and SQIVND (reference sequence). The CDR3 DNA reads TGTGCCAGTAGCACAGGGATGGGGAATGAGCAGTTCTTC. The encoded protein is CASSTGMGNEQFF. The variable domain in full, completed from reference TRBV19 and TRBJ2-1, reads DGGITQSPKYLFRKEGQNVTLSCEQNLNHDAMYWYRQDPGQGLRLIYYSQIVNDFQKGDIAEGYSVSREKKESFPLTVTSAQKNPTAFYLCASSTGMGNEQFFGPGTRLTVL.

In this sample, this clone turned up a few times. The chain recombines TRBV7-2 with TRBJ2-5, with 7 bases lining up with TRBD2. The CDR3 has 13 amino acids. V gave up 0 bases and J gave up 5 bases; unmatched junction bases: 0. Germline-derived CDR1 and CDR2 are SGHTA and FQGNSA. The CDR3 spells CASSLASGETQYF. For the CDR3, the DNA is TGTGCCAGCAGCTTAGCTAGCGGGGAGACCCAGTACTTC. The full variable domain, its missing parts supplied by reference TRBV7-2 and TRBJ2-5, is GAGVSQSPSNKVTEKGKDVELRCDPISGHTALYWYRQSLGQGLEFLIYFQGNSAPDKSGLPSDRFSAERTGGSVSTLTIQRTQQEDSAVYLCASSLASGETQYFGPGTRLLVL.

This clone was observed a handful of times. The chain couples TRBV7-2 to TRBJ2-5; D is unclear. Trimming removed 5 bases at V and 0 bases at J, with 16 bases between. The CDR3 loop spans 16 amino acids. CDR1 and CDR2 from the germline V gene are SGHTA and FQGNSA. In DNA, the CDR3 is TGTGCCAGCAGCACCACGACTGGGTCTCACCAAGAGACCCAGTACTTC. Residues: CASSTTTGSHQETQYF.

The chain has TRBV7-6 and TRBJ2-5, with 8 bases aligning to TRBD2. The length of the CDR3 is 15 residues. In germline, CDR1 is SGHVS, CDR2 FNYEAQ. V lost 0 bases, J lost 5 bases, and 5 bases stayed unmatched. This CDR3 is CASSLAKKREETQYF. CDR3 DNA: TGTGCCAGCAGCTTAGCCAAAAAGCGGGAGGAGACCCAGTACTTC. Drawing the rest from reference TRBV7-6 and TRBJ2-5, the complete variable domain is GAGVSQSPRYKVTKRGQDVALRCDPISGHVSLYWYRQALGQGPEFLTYFNYEAQQDKSGLPNDRFSAERPEGSISTLTIQRTEQRDSAMYRCASSLAKKREETQYFGPGTRLLVL.

This chain links TRBV7-9 with TRBJ1-2; D is unresolved. Trimming shortened V by 1 base and J by 8 bases, and 14 bases separated the two germline ends. Per the germline V gene, CDR1 is SEHNR and CDR2 is FQNEAQ (reference sequence). The CDR3 consists of 14 residues. As DNA, the CDR3 is TGTGCCAGCAGCTTAGGAGGGAGTGGGCTGGGCTACACCTTC. This encodes CASSLGGSGLGYTF.

The chain joins TRBV5-1 to TRBJ2-4; D is perhaps TRBD1 (5 bases). CDR3 length equals 14 residues. V was clipped by 4 bases and J by 8 bases, with 16 bases between them. Germline V CDR1 and CDR2: SGHRS, YFSETQ. The CDR3 spells CASSLGSGNDIQYF. For the CDR3, the DNA is TGCGCCAGCAGCCTAGGGTCAGGGAACGACATTCAGTACTTC.

The chain uses TRBV4-3 and TRBJ1-2; TRBD1 matches 12 bases. The CDR3 length is 20 residues. V dropped 2 bases and J dropped 3; count of bases not matched to a gene: 16. Germline V gene sequence: CDR1 LGHNA, CDR2 YSLEER. The CDR3 region is CASSQTFLRDRGPRYYGYTF. In DNA form, the CDR3 reads TGCGCCAGCAGCCAAACCTTTCTCCGGGACAGGGGGCCACGGTACTATGGCTACACCTTC.

This clone was counted a few times. V is TRBV6-6 and J is TRBJ2-2; D is uncertain. The V gene's germline CDR1 is MNHNY and CDR2 SVGAGI (reference sequence). V shed 3 bases and J shed 6 bases, with 11 bases lying between them. There are 14 residues in the CDR3. DNA of the CDR3: TGTGCCAGCAGTTATTTTCGGGTTGCCGGGGAGCTGTTTTTT. It is translated as CASSYFRVAGELFF.

This sequence joins TRBV7-2 and TRBJ1-2; the D gene is possibly TRBD1 (6 bases). Trimming stripped 5 bases from V and 4 bases from J, with 14 bases between. Germline values: CDR1 SGHTA, CDR2 FQGNSA. The CDR3 consists of 14 residues. The CDR3 DNA follows: TGTGCCAGCAGCGTGGACAGAAATATCTATGGCTACACCTTC. Translation gives CASSVDRNIYGYTF.

V gene TRBV9 combines with J gene TRBJ2-3; 15 nucleotides line up with TRBD2. Germline V gives CDR1 SGDLS, CDR2 YYNGEE. With 0 bases clipped from V and 2 bases from J, the junction kept 4 bases outside the gene matches. This CDR3 contains 18 residues. Here the CDR3 reads CASSVGGTSGGITDTQYF. In DNA, the CDR3 is TGTGCCAGCAGCGTAGGGGGGACTAGCGGGGGGATCACAGATACGCAGTATTTT.

This clone appeared a few times. CDR3 sequence: CASSYSSGSFYEQYF. The CDR3 DNA sequence: TGTGCCAGCAGTTACTCGAGCGGCAGTTTCTACGAGCAGTACTTC. V usage is TRBV6-5 and J usage is TRBJ2-7, with D possibly TRBD2 on 5 matching bases. Germline V gene sequence: CDR1 MNHEY, CDR2 SVGAGI. This CDR3 is 15 amino acids long. V gave up 0 bases and J gave up 3 bases, with 12 bases separating them.

This chain joins TRBV5-8 and TRBJ1-2, with a possible D match to TRBD1 (5 bases). The CDR3 consists of 12 residues. Per germline, CDR1 SGHTS and CDR2 YDEGEE. Trimming removed 6 bases at V and 8 bases at J, with 14 bases between. CDR3 region: CASTDSPWGYTF. The CDR3 coding sequence is TGTGCCAGCACCGACAGTCCCTGGGGCTACACCTTC.

The gene calls are TRBV9 and TRBJ2-3; the D gene is possibly TRBD2 (7 bases). This CDR3 region has 15 residues. The V gene's germline CDR1 is SGDLS and CDR2 YYNGEE. Trimming stripped 4 bases from V and 5 bases from J, with 17 bases between. As DNA, the CDR3 is TGTGCCAGCAGCCCCGCGGGGGCCGGGGGAGATACGCAGTATTTT. Amino acids: CASSPAGAGGDTQYF. The whole variable domain, filled in from reference TRBV9 and TRBJ2-3, reads DSGVTQTPKHLITATGQRVTLRCSPRSGDLSVYWYQQSLDQGLQFLIQYYNGEERAKGNILERFSAQQFPDLHSELNLSSLELGDSALYFCASSPAGAGGDTQYFGPGTRLTVL.

This clone was seen only a few times. The chain links TRBV5-6 to TRBJ2-3; possible D gene TRBD2, 6 bases. CDR3 length: 13 amino acids. Trimming pared 4 bases from V and 2 bases from J, leaving 8 bases between. Germline CDR1 and CDR2: SGHDT and YYEEEE. This chain's CDR3 is CASSGGYTDTQYF. CDR3 nucleotides: TGTGCCAGCAGCGGGGGGTACACAGATACGCAGTATTTT.